This T cell receptor (beta chain) was obtained from a study of blood T cell repertoires in COVID-19. The data were produced by immunoSEQ multiplex PCR, yet TCRdb's version contains in-frame clones alone and is incomplete. The profile shows about 24,000 clones, roughly 90% of them singletons. The length of the CDR3 is 13 residues. V was pared by 2 bases and J by 8 bases, with 8 bases between. Germline CDR1 is SGHTS and CDR2 is YDEGEE. The sequencing sample was made of peripheral blood. The TCR comes from a woman aged 70 to 79 with active COVID-19. The V call is TRBV5-8, the J call TRBJ1-6, with unresolved D. CDR3 in amino acids: CASSFPEYSPLHF. For the CDR3, the DNA is TGTGCCAGCAGCTTTCCGGAGTATTCACCCCTCCACTTT.